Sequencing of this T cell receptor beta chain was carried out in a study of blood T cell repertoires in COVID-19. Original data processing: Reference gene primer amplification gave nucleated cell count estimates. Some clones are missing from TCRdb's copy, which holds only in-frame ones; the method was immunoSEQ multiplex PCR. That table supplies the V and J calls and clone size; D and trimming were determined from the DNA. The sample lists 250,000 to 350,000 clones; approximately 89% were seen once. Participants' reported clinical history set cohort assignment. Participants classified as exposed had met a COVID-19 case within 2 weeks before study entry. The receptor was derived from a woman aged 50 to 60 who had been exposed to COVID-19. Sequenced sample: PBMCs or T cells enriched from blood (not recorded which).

CDR3 region: CASSLGSRTGSSYNSPLHF. The CDR3, as DNA: TGTGCCAGCAGCTTAGGATCGAGGACAGGGAGCTCCTATAATTCACCCCTCCACTTT. The rearrangement uses TRBV7-8 and TRBJ1-6; TRBD1 agrees at 8 bases. There are 19 residues in the CDR3. V lost 1 base and J lost 0; bases outside the gene matches: 8. Per the germline V gene, CDR1 is SGHVS and CDR2 is FQNEAQ.